These T cell receptor beta chains were read from a single sample in a study of blood T cell repertoires in COVID-19. Profiling relied on immunoSEQ multiplex PCR, and the TCRdb table lists in-frame clones only, not all of them. The sample comprises approximately 190,000 clones, approximately 91% of which are singletons, and roughly 6.2% rests with the top ten. Sequencing input: peripheral blood. The receptors derive from a woman in her thirties or forties who had recovered from COVID-19. Both conserved end residues are part of each CDR3. The D gene is left open where the match is weak. Expanded clones get a size class; other rows say once, few or many, or leave the size out.

abundance	v_gene	j_gene	d_gene	CDR3aa	CDR3nt
once	TRBV3-1/TRBV3-2	TRBJ2-1	-	CASSQGQGGVNEQFF	TGTGCCAGCAGCCAAGGCCAGGGTGGAGTCAATGAGCAGTTCTTC
-	TRBV29-1	TRBJ2-5	-	CSVDRGTQETQYF	TGCAGCGTTGATCGCGGGACGCAAGAGACCCAGTACTTC
-	TRBV30	TRBJ2-5	-	CAWSVLGAETQYF	TGTGCCTGGAGTGTACTGGGGGCAGAGACCCAGTACTTC
-	TRBV7-3	TRBJ2-1	-	CASSPNRDNEQFF	TGTGCCAGCAGCCCGAACAGGGACAATGAGCAGTTCTTC
-	TRBV28	TRBJ2-5	TRBD2	CASSFSATSGQETQYF	TGTGCCAGCAGTTTCTCCGCGACTAGCGGACAAGAGACCCAGTACTTC
once	TRBV11-2	TRBJ2-1	-	CASSLAGESTREQFF	TGTGCCAGCAGCTTAGCGGGAGAATCAACCAGGGAGCAGTTCTTC
once	TRBV28	TRBJ1-5	-	CASSFSWNQPQHF	TGTGCCAGCAGTTTCAGTTGGAATCAGCCCCAGCATTTT
-	TRBV29-1	TRBJ2-1	-	CSVGAGDNEQFF	TGCAGCGTGGGCGCCGGGGACAATGAGCAGTTCTTC
few	TRBV9	TRBJ2-6	-	CASSVGLTSGANVLTF	TGTGCCAGCAGCGTAGGACTTACCTCTGGGGCCAACGTCCTGACTTTC
few	TRBV6-4	TRBJ1-2	TRBD1	CASSPTHGTGIYGYTF	TGTGCCAGCAGTCCGACCCACGGGACAGGAATTTATGGCTACACCTTC
once	TRBV6-1	TRBJ2-7	-	CASSDPRTVYSEQYF	TGTGCCAGCAGTGACCCTAGGACAGTGTATTCCGAGCAGTACTTC
-	TRBV6-5	TRBJ2-7	TRBD1	CASQGQGISYEQYF	TGTGCCAGCCAGGGACAGGGTATTTCCTACGAGCAGTACTTC
once	TRBV19	TRBJ1-1	-	CASSMDRRAEAFF	TGTGCCAGTAGTATGGACAGACGCGCTGAAGCTTTCTTT
few	TRBV5-6	TRBJ2-7	-	CASSFRYEQYF	TGTGCCAGCAGCTTTCGTTACGAGCAGTACTTC
-	TRBV4-2	TRBJ2-3	TRBD2	CASSLYSSGRADTQYF	TGTGCCAGCAGCCTATACTCCAGCGGGAGGGCAGATACGCAGTATTTT
-	TRBV28	TRBJ2-3	TRBD1	CASSAPGTGTDTQYF	TGTGCCAGCAGCGCCCCAGGGACAGGGACAGATACGCAGTATTTT
-	TRBV6-5	TRBJ2-2	TRBD1	CASRTGPPAGELFF	TGTGCCAGCCGGACAGGTCCCCCCGCCGGGGAGCTGTTTTTT
few	TRBV9	TRBJ2-7	TRBD1	CASSVAPDRDAYEQYF	TGTGCCAGCAGCGTAGCCCCTGACAGGGATGCCTACGAGCAGTACTTC
-	TRBV6-5	TRBJ1-5	-	CASSWTASNQPQHF	TGTGCCAGCAGCTGGACAGCTAGCAATCAGCCCCAGCATTTT